The 9 T cell receptor beta chains in this list originate from one sample, sequenced in a study of T cells in localized non-small cell lung cancer. Clones were sequenced by immunoSEQ multiplex PCR, and TCRdb holds only the in-frame ones, with some missing. The sample includes about 33,000 clones, 80% of them seen just once. The source material was peripheral blood, sampled before any cancer treatment. These receptors were taken from a male donor aged 60 or over with stage III squamous cell lung carcinoma.

The rearrangement joins TRBV5-4 to TRBJ2-2; D gene ambiguous. Germline CDR1 reads SGHNT; CDR2 reads YYREEE (reference sequence). Trimming removed 4 bases from V and 5 bases from J, with 18 bases in between. The CDR3 extends over 16 amino acids. The CDR3 region has the DNA TGTGCCAGCAGCCCGCACAAAGGGTTTGAGACCGGGGAGCTGTTTTTT. Its protein is CASSPHKGFETGELFF.

V is TRBV7-6 and J is TRBJ2-7; 10 bases match TRBD1. This CDR3 has 15 residues. Germline V CDR1 and CDR2: SGHVS, FNYEAQ. J lost 4 bases, V lost 6 bases, and 9 bases had no gene match. This CDR3 reads CASSSTGTGDYEQYF. The CDR3 bases are TGTGCCAGCAGTTCCACCGGGACAGGGGATTACGAGCAGTACTTC.

The rearrangement uses TRBV6-5 and TRBJ2-1; weak D call: TRBD1 (6 bases). The CDR3 spans 16 residues. V gave up 0 bases and J gave up 4 bases, with 13 bases separating them. CDR1 and CDR2 (germline): MNHEY, SVGAGI. CDR3 region: CASSYSGQGIYNEQFF. For the CDR3, the DNA is TGTGCCAGCAGTTACTCGGGGCAGGGGATTTACAATGAGCAGTTCTTC.

CDR3 nucleotides: TGTGCCAGCAGCGTAGTAAGTCAGGGGAGCCTTAATGAGCAGTTCTTC. It translates to CASSVVSQGSLNEQFF. The chain employs TRBV9 and TRBJ2-1; tentative D call: TRBD1 (6 bases). V was shortened by 0 bases and J by 7 bases, with 17 bases between the two germline ends. The CDR3 loop spans 16 amino acids. Germline CDR1 is SGDLS and CDR2 is YYNGEE.

V is TRBV2 and J is TRBJ1-4; TRBD1 agrees at 8 bases. Germline-derived CDR1 and CDR2 are SNHLY and FYNNEI. This CDR3 is 14 amino acids long. Losses at the gene ends were 5 bases for V and 8 bases for J; bases not matched to a gene: 7. Here the CDR3 DNA reads TGTGCCAGCAGTCCACGGACAGGGCGCGAAAAACTGTTTTTT. Its translation is CASSPRTGREKLFF.

This sequence joins TRBV4-3 and TRBJ2-1; a possible D gene is TRBD2 (7 bases). This CDR3 is 17 amino acids long. Germline V gene data show CDR1 as LGHNA and CDR2 as YSLEER. Trimming pared 1 base from V and 7 bases from J, leaving 20 bases between. The CDR3 DNA sequence: TGCGCCAGCAGCCAAGGTTGGGAGGGGGTGCTTGGGAATGAGCAGTTCTTC. Its translation: CASSQGWEGVLGNEQFF.

This clone is medium-sized (0.01 to 0.1%). The rearrangement links TRBV7-9 to TRBJ2-4; D remains unclear. CDR1 SEHNR and CDR2 FQNEAQ come from the germline V gene (reference sequence). This CDR3 comprises 14 residues. V was trimmed by 5 bases and J by 6 bases, leaving 14 bases between them. The CDR3 spells CASSGREFSNIQYF. The CDR3 bases are TGTGCCAGCAGCGGGCGTGAGTTTTCAAACATTCAGTACTTC.

The chain employs TRBV7-9 and TRBJ1-6; D is undetermined. This CDR3 is built from 13 residues. V lost 4 bases to trimming and J lost 6 bases, with 7 bases between them. From germline, CDR1 is SEHNR and CDR2 FQNEAQ (reference sequence). The CDR3 reads CASSSALNSPLHF. Written as DNA, the CDR3 is TGTGCCAGCAGCTCCGCTCTTAATTCACCCCTCCACTTT.

This chain uses TRBV7-2 with TRBJ2-3; perhaps TRBD2 as D (5 bases). Germline V gene sequence: CDR1 SGHTA, CDR2 FQGNSA. With 1 base removed from V and 0 bases from J, the gap between germline ends came to 8 bases. The CDR3 loop spans 15 amino acids. Here the CDR3 DNA reads TGTGCCAGCAGCTTAGAGCGGCTAAGCACAGATACGCAGTATTTT. Its translation: CASSLERLSTDTQYF.